Listed below are T cell receptor beta chains from one sample, sequenced in a study of blood T cell repertoires in COVID-19. Some clones are missing from TCRdb's copy, which holds only in-frame ones; the method was immunoSEQ multiplex PCR. This table holds roughly 54,000 clones, 86% found once. Sequencing was done on a sample of peripheral blood. The origin of the receptors is a woman aged 55-69 years with acute or convalescent COVID-19. Each CDR3 is given with its conserved first and last residue. Fields, in order: CDR3 DNA, CDR3 protein, D gene, V gene, clone size, J gene. D genes are given only for firm matches. Clone size is stated in some rows and not others, as once, few, many or a class when expanded.

TGCGCCAGCAGCATGGACAGGGGGCTAGGGGGCTACACCTTC	CASSMDRGLGGYTF	TRBD1	TRBV5-1	-	TRBJ1-2
TGCGCCAGCAGCCCCCTCGGTGTGTCGAAACTGTTTTTT	CASSPLGVSKLFF	-	TRBV4-1	few	TRBJ1-4
TGTGCCAGCAGCCCCCTTGGGGGGTCAGATACGCAGTATTTT	CASSPLGGSDTQYF	-	TRBV14	-	TRBJ2-3
TGTGCCAGCAGCCAAGGACAGGCGGCTGAAAAACTGTTTTTT	CASSQGQAAEKLFF	-	TRBV4-2	once	TRBJ1-4
TGTGCCAGCAGTCGGGACAGCCTGAACACCGGGGAGCTGTTTTTT	CASSRDSLNTGELFF	TRBD1	TRBV2	few	TRBJ2-2
TGTGCCAGCAGCAGGGCCGTTCGGGAGGGCCGTGACATTCAGTACTTC	CASSRAVREGRDIQYF	TRBD2	TRBV7-2	-	TRBJ2-4
TGTGCCACCAGTGATTCCGGCCAGGGTACCTACGAGCAGTACTTC	CATSDSGQGTYEQYF	-	TRBV24-1	-	TRBJ2-7
TGCGCCAGCAGCCAACCCCGGAGGGCCCGGGAAGAAAAACTGTTTTTT	CASSQPRRAREEKLFF	-	TRBV4-1	-	TRBJ1-4
TGTGCTAGCAGCCGGTGGGGCGTCCTATCCGACAATGAGCAGTTCTTC	CASSRWGVLSDNEQFF	-	TRBV7-7	few	TRBJ2-1
TGTGCCAGCAGCAGGGACAGGGGGACGAACACCGGGGAGCTGTTTTTT	CASSRDRGTNTGELFF	TRBD1	TRBV7-3	-	TRBJ2-2
TGCAGTGCTAGTCGAGACAGGGGGCGAGAAAAACTGTTTTTT	CSASRDRGREKLFF	TRBD1	TRBV20-1	once	TRBJ1-4
TGTGCCAGCAGCGTAGATGGGGCTGCAGGGGATGGCTACACCTTC	CASSVDGAAGDGYTF	-	TRBV9	-	TRBJ1-2
TGTGCCAGCAGCCTCGGGGGAACTAATGAAAAACTGTTTTTT	CASSLGGTNEKLFF	-	TRBV4-2	-	TRBJ1-4
TGTGCCAGTAGTATTGCCCTCGGAGGGGGCGATGAAAAACTGTTTTTT	CASSIALGGGDEKLFF	TRBD1	TRBV19	-	TRBJ1-4
TGTGCCAGCAGCTCAACCGGGACAGGTGCCTATGGCTACACCTTC	CASSSTGTGAYGYTF	TRBD1	TRBV7-9	-	TRBJ1-2
TGTGCCAGCAGCCCATCAGGGGGAGTAAATGAAAAACTGTTTTTT	CASSPSGGVNEKLFF	TRBD1	TRBV7-2	-	TRBJ1-4
TGTGCCAGCAGTCCTCCGGGACTAGCGACCTACGAGCAGTACTTC	CASSPPGLATYEQYF	TRBD2	TRBV5-5	-	TRBJ2-7
TGTGCCAGCTCACCAGGGACAGGCACCTACGAGCAGTACTTC	CASSPGTGTYEQYF	TRBD1	TRBV18	-	TRBJ2-7
TGTGCCTGGGACCGGGACAGAAATCAGCCCCAGCATTTT	CAWDRDRNQPQHF	TRBD1	TRBV30	-	TRBJ1-5
TGTGCCAGTAGTAAGAACCCAGGGGGGAACACTGAAGCTTTCTTT	CASSKNPGGNTEAFF	TRBD1	TRBV19	-	TRBJ1-1
TGTGCCAGCAGCTTAACCGCGGGTGAGCAGTTCTTC	CASSLTAGEQFF	-	TRBV7-9	-	TRBJ2-1
TGTGCCACCAGTGATGGGACTAGCGGCTACGAGCAGTACTTC	CATSDGTSGYEQYF	TRBD2	TRBV24-1	few	TRBJ2-7